This T cell receptor (beta chain) appears in the sequencing data of a study of beta chain features in type 1 diabetes. Findings and caveats of the study: Healthy donors had naive, central memory and Treg TCRB repertoires that appeared less similar than those seen among patients. For type 1 diabetes patients, VDJ junctions showed fewer insertions and more deletions. The study found moderately but significantly shorter TCRB CDR3s in all four CD4+ subsets of Type 1 diabetes patients. Cells carrying high TCR expression could end up over-represented when cDNA is sequenced.

The entirety of the isolated RNA underwent reverse transcription, so expressed TCRB transcripts were sequenced. The data were produced by immunoSEQ multiplex PCR, yet TCRdb's version contains in-frame clones alone and is incomplete. The sample yields 500,000 to 650,000 clones, roughly an eighth seen once. Comment on this clone: What it binds is unknown.

CDR3 length: 15 residues. Germline V gives CDR1 SGDLS, CDR2 YYNGEE. V shed 1 base, J shed 2 bases, and the junction held 4 bases outside the gene matches. The sequenced sample was naive CD4+ T cells from blood. The receptor was derived from a man aged 30-40 years with type 1 diabetes. The rearrangement joins TRBV9 to TRBJ2-3; 7 bases match TRBD1. In DNA, the CDR3 is TGTGCCAGCAGCGTAAGGGGGCCCTCCACAGATACGCAGTATTTT. Protein sequence: CASSVRGPSTDTQYF.